Listed here are 16 T cell receptor beta chains from one sample, sequenced in a study of regulatory T cells in long-lasting Graves disease. Sample time point: newly diagnosed GD, antithyroid drugs for less than 3 months. The authors made the TCR library using RNA they extracted from PBMCs. Libraries of TCR beta came from iRepertoire HTBI primers plus Arm-PCR of CDR3 regions. TCRdb reanalysed the multiplex PCR reads using MiXCR and keeps one entry per CDR3 protein. The data contain about 470,000 distinct CDR3 sequences, about 15% of them seen just once; the ten biggest clones take up 16%. Another study also made use of these data, one on T cells in Graves' hyperthyroidism and ophthalmopathy.

The sequenced sample was peripheral blood mononuclear cells (PBMCs), obtained at new diagnosis, from a patient treated with antithyroid drugs. The receptors stem from a woman in her twenties or thirties with Graves disease.

This clonotype was counted many times. CDR3 bases: TGTGCCAGCAGTGAAATTGGGGGGGCCAAAAACATTCAGTACTTC. Its protein is CASSEIGGAKNIQYF. J is TRBJ2-4 and V is TRBV2, with D maybe TRBD2 (6 bases). V lost 2 bases and J lost 1, with 9 bases in between. From germline, CDR1 is SNHLY and CDR2 FYNNEI. CDR3 length: 15 residues.

This clonotype was found once. The V gene is TRBV20-1, the J gene TRBJ2-7, with D perhaps TRBD1 or TRBD2 (5 bases each). The CDR3 covers 15 residues. Germline lookup yields CDR1 DFQATT and CDR2 SNEGSKA (reference sequence). V was clipped by 0 bases and J by 0 bases, with 12 bases between them. CDR3 coding DNA: TGCAGTGCTAGAGATCCCAGGGAGCCCTCCTACGAGCAGTACTTC. The encoded protein is CSARDPREPSYEQYF.

The sample holds many counts of this clonotype. The J gene is TRBJ1-6, the V gene TRBV5-1; 8 bases align to TRBD1. CDR1 and CDR2 from the germline V gene are SGHRS and YFSETQ. The V gene end was trimmed by 4 bases and the J gene end by 6 bases; junction bases not matched to a gene: 6. The CDR3 runs 15 residues. CDR3 sequence: CASSLGGQGNSPLHF. Written as DNA, the CDR3 is TGCGCCAGCAGCCTTGGTGGACAGGGTAATTCACCCCTCCACTTT.

There are a few counts of this clonotype. This chain connects TRBV28 to TRBJ2-6; D tentatively fits TRBD1 or TRBD2 (5 bases each). V lost 10 bases to trimming and J lost 0 bases, with 10 bases between them. Germline lookup yields CDR1 MDHEN and CDR2 SYDVKM. The length of the CDR3 is 14 residues. CDR3 bases: TGTGCCACCCTGAGGGGCTCTGGGGCCAACGTCCTGACTTTC. Protein: CATLRGSGANVLTF.

CDR3 bases: TGTGCCAGCAGCCCCTGGTTACGTGGCGGGGACACAGATACGCAGTATTTT. It is translated as CASSPWLRGGDTDTQYF. This chain uses TRBV5-6 with TRBJ2-3; possibly TRBD2 for D (6 bases). V lost 4 bases and J lost 2, with 20 bases in between. The CDR3 has 17 residues. Per the germline V gene, CDR1 is SGHDT and CDR2 is YYEEEE.

V usage is TRBV7-2 and J usage is TRBJ1-4; the D gene is possibly TRBD1 (6 bases). The germline V gene has CDR1 SGHTA and CDR2 FQGNSA. Between the trimmed V and J ends, which lost 1 base and 0 bases, there was a span of 12 bases. This CDR3 spans 17 amino acids. In DNA form, the CDR3 reads TGTGCCAGCAGCTTAGTCCCAGGGGTTACAACTAATGAAAAACTGTTTTTT. It encodes CASSLVPGVTTNEKLFF.

This clonotype was detected many times. The genes are TRBV11-3 and TRBJ1-1; 8 positions match TRBD1. The CDR3 loop spans 16 amino acids. Per the germline V gene, CDR1 is SGHNT and CDR2 is YENEEA. The trim removed 5 bases at V and 1 base at J, leaving 9 bases unmatched. As DNA, the CDR3 is TGTGCCAGCAGCGCCCGACAGGGGATTGGGAACACTGAAGCTTTCTTT. Amino acids: CASSARQGIGNTEAFF.

V and J are TRBV29-1 and TRBJ2-3; D is ambiguous. This CDR3 has 11 residues. Germline CDR1 is SQVTM and CDR2 is ANQGSEA. The V end lost 3 bases, the J end lost 4 bases, and 5 bases lay between the germline ends. This CDR3 is CSVEPADTQYF. CDR3 nucleotides: TGCAGCGTTGAGCCTGCAGATACGCAGTATTTT.

V is TRBV11-1 and J is TRBJ2-1; no clear D. Germline V gene lookup returns CDR1 SGHAT and CDR2 FQDESV (reference sequence). This CDR3 contains 11 residues. The V and J ends lost 5 bases and 9 bases respectively, with 8 bases between them. CDR3 loop: CASSRDGEQFF. The CDR3 nucleotides are TGTGCCAGCAGCCGTGACGGTGAGCAGTTCTTC.

At least ten counts were recorded for this clonotype. The V call is TRBV20-1, the J call TRBJ1-5; TRBD1 might be the D (5 bases). From germline, CDR1 is DFQATT and CDR2 SNEGSKA (reference sequence). The V gene lost 4 bases and the J gene lost 4 bases, with 20 bases spanning the gap. The CDR3 loop spans 16 amino acids. The CDR3: CSATKFRVMRNQPQHF. Here the CDR3 DNA reads TGCAGTGCTACAAAATTCAGGGTGATGCGGAATCAGCCCCAGCATTTT.

This clonotype was seen a handful of times. V and J are TRBV2 and TRBJ1-5, with 7 bases fitting TRBD1. This CDR3 region has 18 residues. The germline V gene encodes CDR1 SNHLY and CDR2 FYNNEI. The V gene end was trimmed by 4 bases and the J gene end by 7 bases; junction bases not matched to a gene: 19. CDR3 region: CASSVGATGTVGFQPQHF. The CDR3 region has the DNA TGTGCCAGCAGTGTGGGCGCCACCGGGACAGTGGGGTTCCAGCCCCAGCATTTT. Looking up the rest from reference TRBV2 and TRBJ1-5 gives the full variable domain: EPEVTQTPSHQVTQMGQEVILRCVPISNHLYFYWYRQILGQKVEFLVSFYNNEISEKSEIFDDQFSVERPDGSNFTLKIRSTKLEDSAMYFCASSVGATGTVGFQPQHFGDGTRLSIL.

The rearrangement joins TRBV18 to TRBJ2-7; 8 bases agree with TRBD1. This CDR3 region has 15 residues. V gave up 1 base and J gave up 1 base; unmatched junction bases: 3. Germline V gene sequence: CDR1 KGHSH, CDR2 LQKENI. The CDR3 nucleotides are TGTGCCAGCTCACCACTACAGGGGGGTTCCTACGAGCAGTACTTC. The encoded protein is CASSPLQGGSYEQYF. The full variable domain, completed using reference TRBV18 and TRBJ2-7, is NAGVMQNPRHLVRRRGQEARLRCSPMKGHSHVYWYRQLPEEGLKFMVYLQKENIIDESGMPKERFSAEFPKEGPSILRIQQVVRGDSAAYFCASSPLQGGSYEQYFGPGTRLTVT.

In its sample, this clonotype was seen many times. The chain uses TRBV20-1 and TRBJ2-1; 8 bases line up with TRBD2. The trim removed 5 bases at V and 10 bases at J, leaving 10 bases unmatched. The CDR3 spans 13 residues. CDR1 is DFQATT and CDR2 is SNEGSKA in the germline V gene (reference sequence). The CDR3 loop reads CSAPPGRVGEQFF. CDR3 in DNA: TGCAGTGCTCCCCCCGGGAGGGTCGGCGAGCAGTTCTTC.

At least ten counts were recorded for this clonotype. The chain employs TRBV7-9 and TRBJ2-1, with 14 bases that match TRBD2. This CDR3 is 14 amino acids long. Trimming removed 4 bases from V and 11 bases from J; junction bases left unmatched: 4. Germline CDR1 is SEHNR and CDR2 is FQNEAQ (reference sequence). The CDR3 sequence is CASSSGLAGGQQFF. The CDR3 DNA is TGTGCCAGCAGCTCCGGACTAGCGGGAGGTCAGCAGTTCTTC.

The chain links TRBV4-2 to TRBJ2-5; D gene unclear. The CDR3 consists of 15 residues. CDR1 and CDR2 (germline): LGHNA, YNFKEQ. V lost 0 bases, J lost 4 bases, and 12 bases lay in between. CDR3 protein: CASSQDSDAIETQYF. The CDR3 DNA sequence: TGTGCCAGCAGCCAAGATTCGGACGCGATAGAGACCCAGTACTTC.

This clonotype was observed a few times. This chain connects TRBV7-3 to TRBJ2-2; TRBD2 is a possible D gene (7 bases). Germline CDR1 is SGHTA and CDR2 is FQGTGA. V was clipped by 4 bases and J by 6 bases, with 27 bases between them. The CDR3 consists of 19 residues. The chain's CDR3 is CASSYGGRGAAILAGELFF. The CDR3 nucleotides are TGTGCCAGCAGCTACGGTGGTCGGGGGGCCGCCATCTTAGCCGGGGAGCTGTTTTTT. The full variable domain, rest sourced from reference TRBV7-3 and TRBJ2-2, is GAGVSQTPSNKVTEKGKYVELRCDPISGHTALYWYRQSLGQGPEFLIYFQGTGAADDSGLPNDRFFAVRPEGSVSTLKIQRTERGDSAVYLCASSYGGRGAAILAGELFFGEGSRLTVL.